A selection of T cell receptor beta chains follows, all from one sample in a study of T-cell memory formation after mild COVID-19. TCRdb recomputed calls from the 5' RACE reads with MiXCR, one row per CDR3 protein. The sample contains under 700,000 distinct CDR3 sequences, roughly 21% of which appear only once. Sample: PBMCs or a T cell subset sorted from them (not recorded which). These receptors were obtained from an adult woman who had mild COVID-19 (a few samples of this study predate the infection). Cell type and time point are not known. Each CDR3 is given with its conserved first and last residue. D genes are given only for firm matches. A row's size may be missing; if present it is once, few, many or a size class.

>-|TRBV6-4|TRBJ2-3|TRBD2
CASTNTIAGGRNTQYF
TGTGCCAGCACCAACACGATAGCGGGGGGTAGAAATACGCAGTATTTT
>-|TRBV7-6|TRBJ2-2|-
CASSGEVRTGELFF
TGTGCCAGCAGCGGTGAAGTTCGAACCGGGGAGCTGTTTTTT
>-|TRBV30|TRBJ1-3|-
CAWVPFGNTIYF
TGTGCCTGGGTCCCTTTTGGAAACACCATATATTTT
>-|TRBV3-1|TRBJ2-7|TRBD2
CASSPLAGVRNEQYF
TGTGCCAGCAGTCCCCTGGCGGGAGTAAGGAACGAGCAGTACTTC
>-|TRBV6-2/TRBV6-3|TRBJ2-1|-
CASRGLGALRSNEQFF
TGTGCCAGCAGGGGCCTTGGCGCCTTAAGGTCCAATGAGCAGTTCTTC
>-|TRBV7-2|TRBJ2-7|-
CASRLTSSYEQYF
TGTGCCAGCAGATTGACTAGCTCCTACGAGCAGTACTTC
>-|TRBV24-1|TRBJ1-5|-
CATSKRGVNQPQHF
TGTGCCACCAGTAAGCGGGGCGTGAATCAGCCCCAGCATTTT
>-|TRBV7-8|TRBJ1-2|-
CASSVASTRAGGYTF
TGTGCCAGCAGCGTCGCCTCGACCCGGGCGGGAGGCTACACCTTC
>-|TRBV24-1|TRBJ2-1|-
CATSATGGVYNEQFF
TGTGCCACCAGCGCGACGGGTGGAGTCTACAATGAGCAGTTCTTC
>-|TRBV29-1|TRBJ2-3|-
CSVVGWDTDTQYF
TGCAGCGTTGTTGGGTGGGACACAGATACGCAGTATTTT
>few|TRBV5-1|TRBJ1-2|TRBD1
CASSASGQNYGYTF
TGCGCCAGCAGCGCCTCGGGACAGAACTATGGCTACACCTTC
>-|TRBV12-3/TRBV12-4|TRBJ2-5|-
CASSSDSRQTQYF
TGTGCCAGCAGTTCCGATTCAAGGCAGACCCAGTACTTC
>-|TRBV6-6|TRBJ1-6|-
CASSPVSGRNSPLHF
TGTGCCAGCAGCCCCGTATCGGGGAGAAATTCACCCCTCCACTTT
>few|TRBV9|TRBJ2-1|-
CASSVGVSANEQFF
TGTGCCAGCAGCGTAGGAGTTAGCGCCAATGAGCAGTTCTTC
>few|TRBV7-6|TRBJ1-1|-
CASSPGVYLEAFF
TGTGCCAGCAGCCCGGGGGTTTACCTTGAAGCTTTCTTT
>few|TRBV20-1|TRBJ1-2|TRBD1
CSATGGGYTF
TGCAGTGCAACAGGGGGTGGCTACACCTTC
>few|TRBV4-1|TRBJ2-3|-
CASSPWGAGTDTQYF
TGCGCCAGCAGCCCTTGGGGTGCAGGAACAGATACGCAGTATTTT
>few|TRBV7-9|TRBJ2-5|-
CASSLGHGRNQETQYF
TGTGCCAGCAGCTTAGGCCACGGGCGCAACCAAGAGACCCAGTACTTC
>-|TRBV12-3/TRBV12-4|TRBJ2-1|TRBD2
CASSLSSGGQSSYNEQFF
TGTGCCAGCAGTTTATCTAGCGGGGGCCAAAGCTCCTACAATGAGCAGTTCTTC
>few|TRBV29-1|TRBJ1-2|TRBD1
CSAGTGSTYNYGYTF
TGCAGCGCCGGGACAGGGTCGACCTATAACTATGGCTACACCTTC
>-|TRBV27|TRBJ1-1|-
CASSYMGAVEAFF
TGTGCCAGCAGTTATATGGGGGCGGTTGAAGCTTTCTTT
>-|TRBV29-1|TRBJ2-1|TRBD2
CSVARRLAGGSEQFF
TGCAGCGTAGCCCGAAGACTAGCGGGAGGCAGTGAGCAGTTCTTC
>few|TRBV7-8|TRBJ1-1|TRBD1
CASSSRQGRGNTEAFF
TGTGCCAGCAGCTCCCGACAGGGCAGGGGGAACACTGAAGCTTTCTTT
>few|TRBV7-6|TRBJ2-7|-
CASSATTGADEQYF
TGTGCCAGCAGCGCGACCACGGGGGCGGACGAGCAGTACTTC
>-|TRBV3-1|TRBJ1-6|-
CASSQDSQQGYNSPLHF
TGTGCCAGCAGCCAAGATAGCCAACAGGGATATAATTCACCCCTCCACTTT
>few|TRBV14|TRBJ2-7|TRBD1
CASSPLGTDYEQYF
TGTGCCAGCAGCCCTTTGGGGACAGACTACGAGCAGTACTTC
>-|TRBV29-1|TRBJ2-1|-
CSVQVEGNEQFF
TGCAGCGTTCAGGTAGAGGGAAATGAGCAGTTCTTC
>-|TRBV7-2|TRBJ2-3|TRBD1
CASSLWTGEDTQYF
TGTGCCAGCAGCTTGTGGACAGGGGAAGATACGCAGTATTTT
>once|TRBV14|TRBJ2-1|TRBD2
CASSQGILAGVHEQFF
TGTGCCAGCAGCCAAGGAATCCTAGCGGGAGTCCATGAGCAGTTCTTC
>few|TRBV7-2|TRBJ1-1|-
CASSSRGGPHEAFF
TGTGCCAGCAGCTCTAGGGGGGGGCCTCATGAAGCTTTCTTT
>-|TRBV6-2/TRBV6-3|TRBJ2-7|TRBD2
CASSYPSWLAGGPGIYEQYF
TGTGCCAGCAGTTACCCCTCTTGGCTAGCGGGAGGGCCTGGGATCTACGAGCAGTACTTC
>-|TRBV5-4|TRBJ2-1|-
CASSVAWGSYNEQFF
TGTGCCAGCAGCGTAGCCTGGGGCTCCTACAATGAGCAGTTCTTC
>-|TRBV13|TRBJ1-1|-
CASRRREQNTEAFF
TGTGCCAGCCGGAGGAGGGAGCAGAACACTGAAGCTTTCTTT
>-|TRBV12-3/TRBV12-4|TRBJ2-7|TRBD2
CASSSGLARSYEQYF
TGTGCCAGCAGTTCTGGACTAGCGAGGTCCTACGAGCAGTACTTC
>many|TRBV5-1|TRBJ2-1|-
CASSLGWETAYNEQFF
TGCGCCAGCAGCTTGGGGTGGGAAACTGCCTACAATGAGCAGTTCTTC
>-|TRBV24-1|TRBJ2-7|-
CATSEDPGISYEQYF
TGTGCCACCAGTGAAGATCCAGGCATCTCCTACGAGCAGTACTTC
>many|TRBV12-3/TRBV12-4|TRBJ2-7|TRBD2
CASKPAGGSSYEQYF
TGTGCCAGCAAGCCCGCGGGCGGGAGCTCCTACGAGCAGTACTTC
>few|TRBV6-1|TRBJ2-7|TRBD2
CASRPILAGLDEQYF
TGTGCCAGCAGGCCGATACTAGCGGGACTCGACGAGCAGTACTTC
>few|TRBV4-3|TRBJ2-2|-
CASSQDWQSGELFF
TGCGCCAGCAGCCAAGATTGGCAATCCGGGGAGCTGTTTTTT
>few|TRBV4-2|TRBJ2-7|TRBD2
CASSQVAGGPIDEQYF
TGTGCCAGCAGCCAAGTAGCGGGAGGGCCTATTGACGAGCAGTACTTC
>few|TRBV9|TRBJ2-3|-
CASSVADYLTDTQYF
TGTGCCAGCAGCGTAGCGGACTACCTCACAGATACGCAGTATTTT
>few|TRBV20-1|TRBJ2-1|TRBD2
CSARGIIGLAGSYNEQFF
TGCAGTGCTAGAGGGATTATCGGGCTAGCGGGGTCCTACAATGAGCAGTTCTTC